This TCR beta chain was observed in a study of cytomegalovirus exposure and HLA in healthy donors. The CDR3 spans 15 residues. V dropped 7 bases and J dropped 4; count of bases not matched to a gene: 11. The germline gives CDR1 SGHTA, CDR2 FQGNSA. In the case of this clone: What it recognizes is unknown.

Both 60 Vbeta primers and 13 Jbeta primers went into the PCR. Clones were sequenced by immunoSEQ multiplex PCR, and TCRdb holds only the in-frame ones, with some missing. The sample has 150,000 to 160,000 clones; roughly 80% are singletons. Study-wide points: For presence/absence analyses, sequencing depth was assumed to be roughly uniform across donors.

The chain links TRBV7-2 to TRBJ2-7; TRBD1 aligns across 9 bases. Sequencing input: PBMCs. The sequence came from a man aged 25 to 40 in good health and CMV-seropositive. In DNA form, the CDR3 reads TGTGCCAGCACCCCCGACGTAGACAGGGGGTACGAGCAGTACTTC. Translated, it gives CASTPDVDRGYEQYF.